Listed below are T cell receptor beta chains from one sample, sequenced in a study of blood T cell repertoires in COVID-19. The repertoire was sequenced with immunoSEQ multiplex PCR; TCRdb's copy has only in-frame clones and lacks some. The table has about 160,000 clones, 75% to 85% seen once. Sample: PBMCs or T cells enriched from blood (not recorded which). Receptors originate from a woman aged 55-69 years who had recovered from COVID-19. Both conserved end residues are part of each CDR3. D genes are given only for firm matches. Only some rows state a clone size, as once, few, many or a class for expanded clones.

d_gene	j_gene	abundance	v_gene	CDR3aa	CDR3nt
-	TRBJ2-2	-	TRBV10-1	CASSDQGTGELFF	TGCGCCAGCAGTGACCAGGGTACCGGGGAGCTGTTTTTT
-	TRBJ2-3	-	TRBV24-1	CASARGDSTTDTQYF	TGTGCCTCGGCCCGCGGGGATTCCACCACAGATACGCAGTATTTT
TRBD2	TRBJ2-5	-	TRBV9	CASSLASGGGETQYF	TGTGCCAGCAGCCTGGCTAGCGGGGGGGGAGAGACCCAGTACTTC
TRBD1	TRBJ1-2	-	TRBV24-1	CATSVDREAPYGYTF	TGTGCCACCAGTGTTGACAGGGAAGCACCCTATGGCTACACCTTC
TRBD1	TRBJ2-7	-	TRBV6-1	CASSEAEGTGGPEQYF	TGTGCCAGCAGTGAAGCAGAGGGGACAGGGGGGCCCGAGCAGTACTTC
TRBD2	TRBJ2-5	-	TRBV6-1	CASSASPSGAGETQYF	TGTGCCAGCAGTGCGTCCCCTAGCGGGGCGGGGGAGACCCAGTACTTC
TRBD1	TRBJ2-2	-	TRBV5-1	CASSLRQGYSTGELFF	TGCGCCAGCAGCTTACGACAGGGTTACTCGACCGGGGAGCTGTTTTTT
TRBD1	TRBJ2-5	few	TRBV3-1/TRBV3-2	CASSQEGLGQAYF	TGTGCCAGCAGCCAAGAAGGGCTGGGACAGGCCTACTTC
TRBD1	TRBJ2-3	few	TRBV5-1	CASSFQGAPTDTQYF	TGCGCCAGCAGCTTCCAGGGGGCCCCCACAGATACGCAGTATTTT
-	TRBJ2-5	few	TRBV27	CASSLGGQKVRTQYF	TGTGCCAGCAGTTTAGGAGGACAGAAAGTAAGAACCCAGTACTTC
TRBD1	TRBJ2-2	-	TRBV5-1	CASSLLTGGRELFF	TGCGCCAGCAGCTTGCTGACAGGGGGTCGGGAGCTGTTTTTT
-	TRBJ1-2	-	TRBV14	CASSPRAGQGLYGYTF	TGTGCCAGCAGCCCTCGGGCTGGGCAGGGTCTCTATGGCTACACCTTC
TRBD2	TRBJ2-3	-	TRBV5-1	CASSPGTSPLGGGQYF	TGCGCCAGCAGCCCCGGGACTAGCCCCCTCGGGGGAGGGCAGTATTTT
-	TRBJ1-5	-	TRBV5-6	CASSFTRGNQPQHF	TGTGCCAGCAGCTTTACCCGGGGCAATCAGCCCCAGCATTTT
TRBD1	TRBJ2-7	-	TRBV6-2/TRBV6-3	CASSYDREVPYEQYF	TGTGCCAGCAGTTATGACAGGGAAGTCCCCTACGAGCAGTACTTC
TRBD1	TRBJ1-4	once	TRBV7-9	CASSSPGGNEKLFF	TGTGCCAGCAGCTCACCAGGGGGTAATGAAAAACTGTTTTTT
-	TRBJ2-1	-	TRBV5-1	CASSLSSTVDEQFF	TGCGCCAGCAGCTTGTCTAGCACGGTGGACGAGCAGTTCTTC
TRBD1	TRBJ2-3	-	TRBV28	CASSYDREVDTQYF	TGTGCCAGCAGTTACGACAGGGAAGTAGATACGCAGTATTTT
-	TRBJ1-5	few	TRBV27	CASSLGQGLNQPQHF	TGTGCCAGCAGTTTAGGTCAGGGACTCAATCAGCCCCAGCATTTT
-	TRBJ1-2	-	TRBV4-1	CASSQMTGPDYGYTF	TGCGCCAGCAGCCAAATGACAGGCCCAGACTATGGCTACACCTTC
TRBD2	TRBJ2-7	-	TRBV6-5	CASSYSTSGSYEQYF	TGTGCCAGCAGTTACTCCACTAGCGGATCCTACGAGCAGTACTTC
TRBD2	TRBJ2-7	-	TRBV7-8	CASSLSGLAGAYEQYF	TGTGCCAGCAGCTTATCCGGACTAGCGGGGGCCTACGAGCAGTACTTC
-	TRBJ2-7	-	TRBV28	CATVRDYSYEQYF	TGTGCCACCGTCCGAGACTACTCCTACGAGCAGTACTTC
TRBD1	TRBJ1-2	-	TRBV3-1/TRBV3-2	CASSQVQGGHGYTF	TGTGCCAGCAGCCAAGTACAGGGGGGACATGGCTACACCTTC
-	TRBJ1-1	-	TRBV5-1	CASSFGGARNTEAFF	TGCGCCAGCAGCTTCGGGGGGGCCCGCAACACTGAAGCTTTCTTT
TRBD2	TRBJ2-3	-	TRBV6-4	CASSDSAGGATDTQYF	TGTGCCAGCAGTGATAGTGCCGGGGGGGCGACAGATACGCAGTATTTT
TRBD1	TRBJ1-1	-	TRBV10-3	CAIGTGGTEAFF	TGTGCCATAGGGACAGGAGGAACTGAAGCTTTCTTT
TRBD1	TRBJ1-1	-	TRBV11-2	CASSLGTGLGNTEAFF	TGTGCCAGCAGCTTAGGGACAGGGCTGGGGAACACTGAAGCTTTCTTT
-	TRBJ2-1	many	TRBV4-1	CASSQVNLVSYNEQFF	TGCGCCAGCAGCCAAGTGAATCTAGTTTCCTACAATGAGCAGTTCTTC
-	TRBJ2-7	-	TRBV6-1	CASSEGLLSYEQYF	TGTGCCAGCAGTGAAGGACTCCTCTCCTACGAGCAGTACTTC
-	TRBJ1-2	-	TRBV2	CASSESFNYGYTF	TGTGCCAGCAGTGAATCATTCAACTATGGCTACACCTTC
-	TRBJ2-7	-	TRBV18	CASSPVAGRSSQLEQYF	TGTGCCAGCTCACCAGTTGCGGGTCGCAGCTCGCAGCTCGAGCAGTACTTC
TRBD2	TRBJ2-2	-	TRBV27	CASSLISGGSAGELFF	TGTGCCAGCAGTTTGATTAGCGGGGGATCTGCCGGGGAGCTGTTTTTT